Shown below are 11 T cell receptor beta chains from a single sample sequenced in a study of identical twins. TCRdb reprocessed the 5' RACE reads via MiXCR and lists one record per CDR3 protein. This table has a few hundred thousand distinct CDR3 sequences, under 20% appearing once. Source material: naive T cells sorted from blood. The source is a man aged 45 to 65 in good health.

The CDR3 sequence: CASSEAQGLALYNEQFF. In DNA form, the CDR3 reads TGTGCCAGCAGTGAAGCGCAAGGACTAGCGCTCTACAATGAGCAGTTCTTC. The chain joins TRBV2 to TRBJ2-1; 9 nucleotides line up with TRBD2. V shed 0 bases and J 3 bases; nucleotides not matched to a gene: 6. The CDR3 is 17 residues long. Germline assignment: CDR1 SNHLY and CDR2 FYNNEI.

This clonotype has ten or more counts. The DNA of the CDR3 is TGCGCCACAGGACAGGGCGAGAACACTGAAGCTTTCTTT. Protein product: CATGQGENTEAFF. The genes are TRBV5-1 and TRBJ1-1; 8 bases fit TRBD1. The germline V gene has CDR1 SGHRS and CDR2 YFSETQ. The CDR3 sequence is 13 residues long. Trimming cost V 9 bases and J 1 base; bases outside gene matches: 5.

V usage is TRBV15 and J usage is TRBJ2-3, with 9 nucleotides matching TRBD2. The V gene's germline CDR1 is LNHNV and CDR2 YYDKDF (reference sequence). V lost 3 bases, J lost 2 bases, and 6 bases stayed unmatched. This CDR3 comprises 16 residues. The DNA for the CDR3 is TGTGCCACCAGCAGTCGACTAGCGGAAGTCACAGATACGCAGTATTTT. Translating gives CATSSRLAEVTDTQYF.

This clonotype was observed at least ten times. The genes are TRBV7-6 and TRBJ2-7; a weak D match, TRBD2 (6 bases). Trimming removed 1 base from V and 2 bases from J, with 9 bases in between. There are 14 residues in the CDR3. The V gene's germline CDR1 is SGHVS and CDR2 FNYEAQ. CDR3 in amino acids: CASSLGGGTYEQYF. The CDR3, as DNA: TGTGCCAGCAGCTTAGGCGGAGGGACCTACGAGCAGTACTTC.

This clonotype was seen many times. V and J are TRBV12-3 or TRBV12-4 and TRBJ2-7; 13 bases map to TRBD2. The CDR3 is 14 residues long. Trimming at V came to 3 bases and at J to 7 bases, leaving 3 bases not matched to a gene. The CDR3 reads CASSFGTSGTEQYF. The CDR3 coding sequence is TGTGCCAGCAGTTTCGGGACTAGCGGGACGGAGCAGTACTTC.

The rearrangement uses TRBV2 and TRBJ2-7; D gene uncertain. This CDR3 contains 15 residues. The V end lost 4 bases, the J end lost 2 bases, and 15 bases lay between the germline ends. Germline loops: CDR1 SNHLY, CDR2 FYNNEI. The CDR3 coding sequence is TGTGCCAGCAGTGGGTGGCAGGAAAAGCCCTACGAGCAGTACTTC. The encoded protein is CASSGWQEKPYEQYF. Combining the CDR3 with reference TRBV2 and TRBJ2-7 gives the whole variable domain EPEVTQTPSHQVTQMGQEVILRCVPISNHLYFYWYRQILGQKVEFLVSFYNNEISEKSEIFDDQFSVERPDGSNFTLKIRSTKLEDSAMYFCASSGWQEKPYEQYFGPGTRLTVT.

This clonotype has just a few counts. J is TRBJ2-3 and V is TRBV4-3; D uncertain. The germline V gene encodes CDR1 LGHNA and CDR2 YSLEER. The CDR3 runs 17 residues. Trimming shortened V by 1 base and J by 1 base, and 15 bases separated the two germline ends. The CDR3: CASSQGGINSGTDTQYF. The CDR3 DNA reads TGCGCCAGCAGCCAAGGAGGAATTAATTCGGGCACAGATACGCAGTATTTT.

This clonotype was seen only once. This chain uses TRBV28 with TRBJ2-2; 7 bases match TRBD2. The CDR3 has 15 residues. Germline V gene sequence: CDR1 MDHEN, CDR2 SYDVKM. V lost 5 bases to trimming and J lost 3 bases; unmatched junction nucleotides: 6. The chain's CDR3 is CASSPGLEYTGELFF. DNA of the CDR3: TGTGCCAGCAGTCCAGGACTAGAGTACACCGGGGAGCTGTTTTTT.

This clonotype was observed a few times. The chain combines TRBV11-1 with TRBJ2-1; 12 nucleotides match TRBD2. This CDR3 is 15 amino acids long. The V gene's germline CDR1 is SGHAT and CDR2 FQDESV (reference sequence). With V trimmed by 0 bases and J by 9 bases, 3 bases remained unmatched. The CDR3 spells CASSLAVTSGSEQFF. The CDR3 nucleotides are TGTGCCAGCAGCTTAGCGGTGACTAGCGGGAGTGAGCAGTTCTTC.

In nucleotides, the CDR3 is TGCAGTGCTAGTGCCGGGACAGGGGAGTTCAATGAGCAGTTCTTC. The encoded protein is CSASAGTGEFNEQFF. This chain connects TRBV20-1 to TRBJ2-1; 10 nucleotides align to TRBD1. Germline V CDR1 and CDR2: DFQATT, SNEGSKA (reference sequence). The CDR3 loop spans 15 amino acids. The trim removed 3 bases at V and 6 bases at J, leaving 8 bases unmatched.

V is TRBV4-1 and J is TRBJ1-5; D gene ambiguous. V was pared by 0 bases and J by 10 bases, with 22 bases between. Germline V gene data show CDR1 as MGHRA and CDR2 as YSYEKL. This CDR3 has 17 residues. For the CDR3, the DNA is TGCGCCAGCAGCCAAGATCATCGAGTAGGAGTCGGTCACCCCCAGCATTTT. Protein product: CASSQDHRVGVGHPQHF.